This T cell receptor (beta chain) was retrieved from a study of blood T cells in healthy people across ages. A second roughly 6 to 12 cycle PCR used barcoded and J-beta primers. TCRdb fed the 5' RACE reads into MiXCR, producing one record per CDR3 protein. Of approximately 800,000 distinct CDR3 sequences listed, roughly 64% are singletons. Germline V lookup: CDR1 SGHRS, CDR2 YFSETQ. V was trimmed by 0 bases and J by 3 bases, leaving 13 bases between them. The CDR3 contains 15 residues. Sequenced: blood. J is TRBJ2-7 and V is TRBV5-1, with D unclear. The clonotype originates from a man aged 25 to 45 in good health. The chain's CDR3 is CASSLVGQNSYEQYF. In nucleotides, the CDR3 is TGCGCCAGCAGCTTGGTAGGGCAGAATAGCTACGAGCAGTACTTC.